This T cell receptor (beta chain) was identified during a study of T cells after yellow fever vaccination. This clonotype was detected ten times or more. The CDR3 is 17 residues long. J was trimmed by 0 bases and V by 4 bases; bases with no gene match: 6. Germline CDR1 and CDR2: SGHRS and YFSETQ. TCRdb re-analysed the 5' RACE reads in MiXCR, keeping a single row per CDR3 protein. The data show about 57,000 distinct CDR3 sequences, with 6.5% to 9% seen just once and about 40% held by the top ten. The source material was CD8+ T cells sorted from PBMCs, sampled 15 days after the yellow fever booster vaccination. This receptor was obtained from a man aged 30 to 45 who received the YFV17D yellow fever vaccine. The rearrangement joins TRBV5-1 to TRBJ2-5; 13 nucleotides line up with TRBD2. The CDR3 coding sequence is TGCGCCAGCAGCACGGGACTAGCGGGAAAGCACCAAGAGACCCAGTACTTC. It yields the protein CASSTGLAGKHQETQYF.